This T cell receptor beta chain originates from a study of control samples from healthy donors and cancer patients. The CDR3 has 15 residues. Germline values: CDR1 MNHEY, CDR2 SVGAGI. Trimming took 5 bases from V and 2 from J; bases not matched to a gene: 8. Clones were sequenced by immunoSEQ multiplex PCR, and TCRdb holds only the in-frame ones, with some missing. Among about 150,000 clones listed, approximately 94% were seen once. The chain joins TRBV6-5 to TRBJ1-2, with TRBD1 matching over 7 bases. This receptor was taken from a woman aged 40 to 50 in good health. Sample: blood. The chain's CDR3 is CASSQTPTGNYGYTF. The CDR3 DNA follows: TGTGCCAGCAGTCAAACTCCGACAGGGAACTATGGCTACACCTTC.